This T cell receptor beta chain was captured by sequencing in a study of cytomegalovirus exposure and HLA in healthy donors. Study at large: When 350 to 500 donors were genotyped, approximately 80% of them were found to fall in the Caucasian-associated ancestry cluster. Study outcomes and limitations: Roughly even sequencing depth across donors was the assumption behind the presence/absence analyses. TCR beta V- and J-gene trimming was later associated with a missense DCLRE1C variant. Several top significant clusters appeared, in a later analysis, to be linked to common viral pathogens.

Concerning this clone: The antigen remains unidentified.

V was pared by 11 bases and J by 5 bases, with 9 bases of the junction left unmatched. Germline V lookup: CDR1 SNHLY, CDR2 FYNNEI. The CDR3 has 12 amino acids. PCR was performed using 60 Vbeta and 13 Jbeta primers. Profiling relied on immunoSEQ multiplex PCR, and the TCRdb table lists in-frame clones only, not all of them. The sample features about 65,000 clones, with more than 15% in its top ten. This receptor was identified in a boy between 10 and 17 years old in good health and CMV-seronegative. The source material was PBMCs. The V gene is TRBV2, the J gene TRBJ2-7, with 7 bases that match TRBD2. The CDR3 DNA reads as TGTGCCCTTGGGGAGGGTTTCGACGAGCAGTACTTC. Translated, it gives CALGEGFDEQYF.